The clone carrying this TCR beta chain is a singleton in its sample. This sample was included in a study of cytomegalovirus exposure and HLA in healthy donors. The CDR3 covers 17 residues. Germline CDR1 MNHEY, CDR2 SMNVEV (reference sequence). The study ran its PCR with 60 Vbeta and 13 Jbeta primers. Measured with immunoSEQ multiplex PCR; TCRdb has only the in-frame clones, and not every one. This table has 95,000 to 110,000 clones, 65% to 85% appearing once. The sequenced sample consisted of PBMCs. This TCR derives from a middle-aged man in good health and CMV-seropositive. The chain couples TRBV27 to TRBJ2-6; 9 nucleotides line up with TRBD1. CDR3 coding DNA: TGTGCTGGAGCCCCCGGGACAGGGCCTTCCGGGGCCAACGTCCTGACTTTC. It translates to CAGAPGTGPSGANVLTF.